One and the same sample provided the 17 T cell receptor beta chains below, sequenced in a study of early T cells in non-severe SARS-CoV-2 infection. Via MiXCR, TCRdb re-called the 5' RACE reads, giving one row per CDR3 protein. This sample has roughly 63,000 distinct CDR3 sequences, with roughly 12% found just once. Sequencing was done on a sample of whole blood. The source of these receptors is an adult who was a healthcare worker with PCR-confirmed SARS-CoV-2 infection or an uninfected control (not recorded which).

The chain uses TRBV20-1 and TRBJ2-4; 15 bases are a match to TRBD2. This CDR3 is 15 amino acids long. Per germline, CDR1 DFQATT and CDR2 SNEGSKA (reference sequence). Unmatched junction bases numbered 4, after V lost 1 base and J lost 9 bases. The CDR3 coding sequence is TGCAGTGCTAGAGGGACTAGCGGGAGGGACAGCATTCAGTACTTC. Translating it yields CSARGTSGRDSIQYF.

The table lists this clonotype with a few counts. This chain connects TRBV20-1 to TRBJ1-2; D is undetermined. This CDR3 comprises 15 residues. Germline V gene lookup returns CDR1 DFQATT and CDR2 SNEGSKA (reference sequence). V lost 0 bases and J 6 bases, leaving 17 bases between the germline ends. The CDR3 DNA reads as TGCAGTGCTAGAGATAAGACCGCCTCACTACATGGCTACACCTTC. Its protein product is CSARDKTASLHGYTF.

This clonotype was counted ten times or more. The V gene is TRBV7-8, the J gene TRBJ2-6, with D possibly being TRBD1 (6 bases). This CDR3 is 21 amino acids long. Germline-derived CDR1 and CDR2 are SGHVS and FQNEAQ. Trimming pared 1 base from V and 0 bases from J, leaving 22 bases between. The CDR3 coding sequence is TGTGCCAGCAGCTTAGTGCGGGTTTTGACAGGACTGACCTCTGGGGCCAACGTCCTGACTTTC. Protein sequence: CASSLVRVLTGLTSGANVLTF.

The chain employs TRBV3-1 and TRBJ1-1; the D is unclear. The CDR3 sequence is 14 residues long. V was clipped by 3 bases and J by 5 bases, with 13 bases between them. Germline V gene sequence: CDR1 LGHDT, CDR2 YNNKEL (reference sequence). CDR3 bases: TGTGCCAGCAGCCAGCCCGCGGGAGGGACTGAAGCTTTCTTT. Its translation: CASSQPAGGTEAFF. The variable domain in full, with the rest retrieved from reference TRBV3-1 and TRBJ1-1, is DTAVSQTPKYLVTQMGNDKSIKCEQNLGHDTMYWYKQDSKKFLKIMFSYNNKELIINETVPNRFSPKSPDKAHLNLHINSLELGDSAVYFCASSQPAGGTEAFFGQGTRLTVV.

This clonotype was observed at least ten times. The V gene is TRBV7-2, the J gene TRBJ2-1, with 10 bases fitting TRBD2. The length of the CDR3 is 15 residues. V lost 7 bases, J lost 3 bases, and 6 bases stayed unmatched. Germline V CDR1 and CDR2: SGHTA, FQGNSA. The DNA of the CDR3 is TGTGCCAGCACCCCCGCTAGCGGGGGCTACAATGAGCAGTTCTTC. Amino acids: CASTPASGGYNEQFF.

This clonotype was counted at least ten times. The gene calls are TRBV20-1 and TRBJ2-7, with D tentatively TRBD1 (6 bases). This CDR3 spans 13 amino acids. The germline V gene encodes CDR1 DFQATT and CDR2 SNEGSKA (reference sequence). The V and J ends lost 6 bases and 3 bases respectively, with 15 bases between them. The CDR3 sequence is CSAKTGSHYEQYF. In DNA, the CDR3 is TGCAGTGCCAAGACAGGATCCCACTACGAGCAGTACTTC.

This clonotype was counted at least ten times. The genes are TRBV20-1 and TRBJ2-1; 11 bases line up with TRBD2. V dropped 4 bases and J dropped 4; count of bases not matched to a gene: 6. The germline V gene encodes CDR1 DFQATT and CDR2 SNEGSKA (reference sequence). This CDR3 has 15 amino acids. The CDR3 bases are TGCAGTGCTATCGTCGGGACTAGCGGTTACAATGAGCAGTTCTTC. Protein: CSAIVGTSGYNEQFF.

This clonotype has just a few counts. The chain employs TRBV28 and TRBJ2-3, with 10 positions matching TRBD2. Trimming at V came to 8 bases and at J to 4 bases, leaving 3 bases not matched to a gene. CDR1 is MDHEN and CDR2 is SYDVKM in the germline V gene. This CDR3 region has 13 residues. In DNA form, the CDR3 reads TGTGCCAGCCACCTAGCGGGAGCAGATACGCAGTATTTT. Protein product: CASHLAGADTQYF. Full variable domain (missing parts from reference TRBV28 and TRBJ2-3): DVKVTQSSRYLVKRTGEKVFLECVQDMDHENMFWYRQDPGLGLRLIYFSYDVKMKEKGDIPEGYSVSREKKERFSLILESASTNQTSMYLCASHLAGADTQYFGPGTRLTVL.

This clonotype was seen at least ten times. The CDR3 is CASSILTGLDYNEQFF. The CDR3 DNA reads TGTGCCAGCAGCATTCTTACAGGGTTGGACTACAATGAGCAGTTCTTC. The rearrangement links TRBV28 to TRBJ2-1; possibly TRBD1 for D (6 bases). There are 16 residues in the CDR3. Germline loops: CDR1 MDHEN, CDR2 SYDVKM. V dropped 6 bases and J dropped 3 bases, with 18 bases sitting between them.

The CDR3 spells CASSLSSGRVYEQYF. The CDR3 DNA sequence: TGCGCCAGCAGTCTTTCTAGCGGGAGAGTGTACGAGCAGTACTTC. The chain is built from TRBV4-1 and TRBJ2-7; 10 bases are shared with TRBD2. V shed 6 bases and J 4 bases; nucleotides not matched to a gene: 9. Germline values: CDR1 MGHRA, CDR2 YSYEKL. The CDR3 is made up of 15 amino acids.

The rearrangement uses TRBV5-1 and TRBJ2-1, with TRBD2 identical over 10 bases. CDR3 length: 16 amino acids. Germline V gene lookup returns CDR1 SGHRS and CDR2 YFSETQ. The J segment lost 1 base and the V segment lost 4 bases, leaving 5 bases of the junction unmatched. The CDR3 DNA reads as TGCGCCAGCAGCCTGCAGACTAGCGGGTCCTACAATGAGCAGTTCTTC. It translates to CASSLQTSGSYNEQFF.

On this clonotype itself: A clone one base away is much larger, so this may be a read error. V is TRBV9 and J is TRBJ2-1; 10 positions agree with TRBD2. V was clipped by 6 bases and J by 0 bases; unmatched bases: 3. Germline assignment: CDR1 SGDLS and CDR2 YYNGEE. This CDR3 has 15 amino acids. The CDR3 DNA reads as TGTGCCAGCACCTCTAGCGGGGGCTCCTACAATGAGCAGTTCTTC. Protein product: CASTSSGGSYNEQFF. The full variable domain, its missing parts supplied by reference TRBV9 and TRBJ2-1, is DSGVTQTPKHLITATGQRVTLRCSPRSGDLSVYWYQQSLDQGLQFLIQYYNGEERAKGNILERFSAQQFPDLHSELNLSSLELGDSALYFCASTSSGGSYNEQFFGPGTRLTVL.

This clonotype has just a few counts. As DNA, the CDR3 is TGTGCCAGCAGTCTCACTAGCGGGATGTCCGAGCAGTACTTC. Protein sequence: CASSLTSGMSEQYF. The rearrangement joins TRBV27 to TRBJ2-7; TRBD2 agrees at 10 bases. The germline gives CDR1 MNHEY, CDR2 SMNVEV (reference sequence). The V and J ends lost 5 bases and 6 bases, in that order; junction bases with no gene match: 7. This CDR3 comprises 14 residues.

The CDR3 DNA reads as TGCAGCGTGGCACGGGGAGAGCAGTTCTTC. Amino acids: CSVARGEQFF. V gene TRBV29-1 combines with J gene TRBJ2-1; possibly TRBD2 for D (5 bases). Germline lookup yields CDR1 SQVTM and CDR2 ANQGSEA. This CDR3 comprises 10 residues. V lost 6 bases and J 10 bases, leaving 10 bases between the germline ends.

The sample holds many counts of this clonotype. This sequence joins TRBV7-3 and TRBJ2-7, with D perhaps TRBD1 (6 bases). This CDR3 is built from 15 residues. Germline V lookup: CDR1 SGHTA, CDR2 FQGTGA. The V end was cut by 5 bases, the J end by 3 bases, with 17 bases between. The CDR3 here is CASSPRQGLIYEQYF. The CDR3 DNA sequence: TGTGCCAGCAGCCCTCGCCAGGGGCTAATCTACGAGCAGTACTTC.

The rearrangement uses TRBV4-1 and TRBJ2-4; D is perhaps TRBD1 (5 bases). Looked up from germline, CDR1 is MGHRA and CDR2 is YSYEKL. CDR3 length equals 17 residues. V was cut by 1 base and J by 4 bases, with 17 bases left in between. The DNA of the CDR3 is TGCGCCAGCAGCCAAGGGCCCCACGCTCGACAGAAAAACATTCAGTACTTC. This encodes CASSQGPHARQKNIQYF.

The rearrangement links TRBV6-5 to TRBJ1-4; D not certain. Trimming took off 2 bases at V and 3 bases at J, with 7 bases between the two ends. The CDR3 covers 14 residues. Germline CDR1 MNHEY, CDR2 SVGAGI. CDR3 DNA: TGTGCCAGCAGTTACCGGTCCCCTAATGAAAAACTGTTTTTT. It codes for CASSYRSPNEKLFF.